This T cell receptor (beta chain) was sequenced for a study of blood T cell repertoires in COVID-19. As for the study in general: T cells, B-cell-depleted T cells, or PBMCs provided the cDNA or gDNA that served as material.

J lost 3 bases, V lost 5 bases, and 10 bases had no gene match. Germline-derived CDR1 and CDR2 are SGHTA and FQGNSA. The CDR3 runs 18 residues. In the study's own analysis: Reference gene primer amplification in the assay estimated nucleated cell counts. The method was immunoSEQ multiplex PCR; TCRdb's version includes in-frame clones alone and lacks a portion of them. The V and J calls and clone size were taken over from that table, and D and trimming were inferred from the DNA. The sample lists approximately 270,000 clones, approximately 90% seen once, with under 0.95% in the top ten. The sequenced sample was peripheral blood. V gene TRBV7-2 combines with J gene TRBJ2-2; the match to TRBD2 covers 12 bases. This clonotype originated in a young man with acute or convalescent COVID-19. The CDR3 region is CASSPRLAGEVDTGELFF. CDR3 coding DNA: TGTGCCAGCAGCCCCCGACTAGCGGGAGAGGTGGACACCGGGGAGCTGTTTTTT.